These T cell receptor beta chains were read from a single sample in a study of CD4 T cells in relation to SARS-CoV-2 and coronaviruses. Their antigens remain unidentified. Profiled with immunoSEQ multiplex PCR; TCRdb holds only in-frame clones, not every one. The table records approximately 36,000 clones, about 80% of them present only once. What was sequenced was naive CD4+ T cells from PBMCs, cultured in vitro. These TCRs come from an adult with COVID-19. CDR3s include the opening cysteine and the closing phenylalanine or tryptophan. D genes are given only for firm matches. The size entry is marked missing in some rows and otherwise reads once, few, many or a size class.

>once|TRBJ1-5|NA|TRBV19
TGTGCCAGTAGCTGGGCCGCCCATAGCAATCAGCCCCAGCATTTT
CASSWAAHSNQPQHF
>NA|TRBJ1-1|TRBD1|TRBV19
TGTGCCAGTAGAGACCCGGGACAGACGAACACTGAAGCTTTCTTT
CASRDPGQTNTEAFF
>NA|TRBJ2-7|NA|TRBV5-4
TGTGCCAGCAGCTATGGAATCCTCGAGGCCTACGAGCAGTACTTC
CASSYGILEAYEQYF
>NA|TRBJ1-1|NA|TRBV6-6
TGTGCCAGCAGTTACCAGGGTCGAACTGAAGCTTTCTTT
CASSYQGRTEAFF
>NA|TRBJ2-2|TRBD2|TRBV5-1
TGCGCCAGCAGCTTGATATTAGCGGGAGCGAACACCGGGGAGCTGTTTTTT
CASSLILAGANTGELFF
>NA|TRBJ2-1|TRBD2|TRBV3-1/TRBV3-2
TGTGCCAGCAGCCAAGTGGGCGTAGCGGGGCACTACAATGAGCAGTTCTTC
CASSQVGVAGHYNEQFF
>NA|TRBJ2-3|NA|TRBV7-9
TGTGCCAGCAGCTTATCCGCAGACACCGATACGCAGTATTTT
CASSLSADTDTQYF
>NA|TRBJ2-1|NA|TRBV29-1
TGCAGCGTTGATGGGGGTCTGCGGTCAAGCTCCTACAATGAGCAGTTCTTC
CSVDGGLRSSSYNEQFF
>NA|TRBJ2-2|NA|TRBV30
TGTGCCTGGAGTGTAATGTCAGGGAACACCGGGGAGCTGTTTTTT
CAWSVMSGNTGELFF
>NA|TRBJ2-7|TRBD1|TRBV6-5
TGTGCCAGCAGCGCCGGGACAGGGGGATACGAGCAGTACTTC
CASSAGTGGYEQYF
>NA|TRBJ2-2|NA|TRBV9
TGTGCCAGCAGCGTAGCCACAGAGAACACCGGGGAGCTGTTTTTT
CASSVATENTGELFF
>NA|TRBJ2-3|NA|TRBV4-1
TGCGCCAGCAGCCAACCCAATAGGGAAACCCGCACAGATACGCAGTATTTT
CASSQPNRETRTDTQYF
>NA|TRBJ2-3|TRBD1|TRBV18
TGTGCCAGCTCACCAATTAGGGGGCGTTCAGATACGCAGTATTTT
CASSPIRGRSDTQYF
>NA|TRBJ1-1|TRBD1|TRBV7-8
TGTGCCAGCAGCACAAGACAGGGCCGGAACACTGAAGCTTTCTTT
CASSTRQGRNTEAFF
>NA|TRBJ2-7|NA|TRBV2
TGTGCCAGCAGTGGATTAATGGGATCGCCCTACGAGCAGTACTTC
CASSGLMGSPYEQYF
>NA|TRBJ2-7|NA|TRBV3-1/TRBV3-2
TGTGCCAGCAGCCCCGGGACATTTCCCTACGAGCAGTACTTC
CASSPGTFPYEQYF
>NA|TRBJ2-1|TRBD2|TRBV3-1/TRBV3-2
TGTGCCAGCAGCCAATCTGAAGCGGGAGGGTACAATGAGCAGTTCTTC
CASSQSEAGGYNEQFF
>NA|TRBJ2-6|TRBD1|TRBV18
TGTGCCAGCTCACCTAGGACAGGGAACCAAGCTGGGGCCAACGTCCTGACTTTC
CASSPRTGNQAGANVLTF
>NA|TRBJ2-7|NA|TRBV9
TGTGCCAGCAGCGTAGACCCTTCTGGATCCTACGAGCAGTACTTC
CASSVDPSGSYEQYF
>NA|TRBJ2-1|NA|TRBV3-1/TRBV3-2
TGTGCCAGCAGCCAAGTAAGGCTTGGCGACAATGAGCAGTTCTTC
CASSQVRLGDNEQFF
>NA|TRBJ2-7|TRBD1|TRBV7-2
TGTGCCAGCAGCCCAAGGAGGGACAGGGGGTCCTACGAGCAGTACTTC
CASSPRRDRGSYEQYF
>NA|TRBJ2-3|TRBD2|TRBV28
TGTGCCAGCAGTCCAACCGGGACTAGCGGGCTAAAGGTAGATACGCAGTATTTT
CASSPTGTSGLKVDTQYF
>NA|TRBJ1-5|NA|TRBV5-1
TGCGCCAGCAGCCCCAGCAGCGGGCGTCAGCCCCAGCATTTT
CASSPSSGRQPQHF
>NA|TRBJ2-7|TRBD2|TRBV5-1
TGCGCCAGCAGCGCCGGGACTAGGGCCGAGCAGTACTTC
CASSAGTRAEQYF
>NA|TRBJ1-1|NA|TRBV7-9
TGTGCCAGCAGCCAAGCCCCCGTCCCAGGGACGATGATAACTGAAGCTTTCTTT
CASSQAPVPGTMITEAFF
>NA|TRBJ1-4|NA|TRBV7-9
TGTGCCAGCAGCCGCGCTACGGGAGGGGAAAAACTGTTTTTT
CASSRATGGEKLFF
>NA|TRBJ1-5|TRBD1|TRBV24-1
TGTGCCACCAGTCCCAGGGGGCAAAGCAATCAGCCCCAGCATTTT
CATSPRGQSNQPQHF
>NA|TRBJ1-2|NA|TRBV9
TGTGCCAGCCACGACCAGGGTGGCTATGGCTACACCTTC
CASHDQGGYGYTF
>NA|TRBJ1-4|NA|TRBV30
TGTGCCTGGAGGATGGGGCCGAATGAAAAACTGTTTTTT
CAWRMGPNEKLFF
>once|TRBJ2-7|TRBD2|TRBV7-3
TGTGCCAGCAGCTTAACGGACGGGAGGGTCTACGAGCAGTACTTC
CASSLTDGRVYEQYF
>NA|TRBJ2-1|NA|TRBV7-9
TGTGCCAGCAGCTTACCGGGAGCCTACAATGAGCAGTTCTTC
CASSLPGAYNEQFF
>few|TRBJ2-1|TRBD2|TRBV19
TGTGCCAGCCAGGGACTAGCGGGAGCCGGTGAGCAGTTCTTC
CASQGLAGAGEQFF
>once|TRBJ2-5|TRBD2|TRBV5-4
TGTGCCAGCAGCCCAGTGGGACTAGGTGGAGAGACCCAGTACTTC
CASSPVGLGGETQYF
>NA|TRBJ1-1|NA|TRBV7-2
TGTGCCAGCAGCTTAACAGTTCACAGGGTCGGGACTGAAGCTTTCTTT
CASSLTVHRVGTEAFF
>NA|TRBJ2-7|NA|TRBV28
TGTGCCAGCACCTTGGGTGGAGAGTACGAGCAGTACTTC
CASTLGGEYEQYF
>NA|TRBJ2-1|NA|TRBV28
TGTGCCAGCACCCCCGGGAGTAGGACAACAGACAATGAGCAGTTCTTC
CASTPGSRTTDNEQFF
>NA|TRBJ1-2|NA|TRBV18
TGTGCCAGCTCACCTAGAACAGGGATACACTATGGCTACACCTTC
CASSPRTGIHYGYTF
>NA|TRBJ2-2|NA|TRBV7-2
TGTGCCAGCAGCACTAGGGCCGGATCGGCCACCGGGGAGCTGTTTTTT
CASSTRAGSATGELFF
>NA|TRBJ2-3|TRBD1|TRBV7-7
TGTGCTAGCAGCTTAGGGCAGGGGGTAGATACGCAGTATTTT
CASSLGQGVDTQYF
>NA|TRBJ1-1|TRBD1|TRBV5-5
TGTGCCAGCAGCTTTCAGACAGGGACGACGAACACTGAAGCTTTCTTT
CASSFQTGTTNTEAFF
>NA|TRBJ2-2|TRBD2|TRBV7-2
TGTGCCAGCAGCTTATACCCCGGGACTAGCCTGGGCGGGGAGCTGTTTTTT
CASSLYPGTSLGGELFF
>NA|TRBJ1-6|NA|TRBV13
TGTGCCAGCAGCTTCTGGGCCAGGGGCAATTCACCCCTCCACTTT
CASSFWARGNSPLHF
>NA|TRBJ2-7|TRBD2|TRBV10-3
TGTGCCATCAGTGAGACTAGCGGGAGGCGCGAGCAGTACTTC
CAISETSGRREQYF
>few|TRBJ2-7|TRBD2|TRBV7-9
TGTGCCAGCGGGAGGGAAAACTACGAGCAGTACTTC
CASGRENYEQYF
>NA|TRBJ2-2|TRBD2|TRBV9
TGTGCCAGCAGCGTAGGTCTAGCGGGAGCCTACACCGGGGAGCTGTTTTTT
CASSVGLAGAYTGELFF
>NA|TRBJ2-2|TRBD2|TRBV9
TGTGCCAGCAGCGTAGACGGGAGGGCCTCCGGGGAGCTGTTTTTT
CASSVDGRASGELFF